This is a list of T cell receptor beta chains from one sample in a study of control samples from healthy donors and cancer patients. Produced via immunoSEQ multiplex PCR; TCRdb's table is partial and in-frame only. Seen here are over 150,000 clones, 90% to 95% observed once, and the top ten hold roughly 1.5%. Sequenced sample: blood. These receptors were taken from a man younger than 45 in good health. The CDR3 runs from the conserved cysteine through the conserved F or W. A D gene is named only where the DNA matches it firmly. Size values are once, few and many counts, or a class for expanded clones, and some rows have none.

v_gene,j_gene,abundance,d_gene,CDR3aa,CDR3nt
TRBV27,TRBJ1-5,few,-,CASSQGTVGGNQPQHF,TGTGCCAGCAGCCAAGGGACGGTCGGAGGCAATCAGCCCCAGCATTTT
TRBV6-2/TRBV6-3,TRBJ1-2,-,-,CASSYSEAGYGYTF,TGTGCCAGCAGTTACTCGGAGGCTGGCTATGGCTACACCTTC
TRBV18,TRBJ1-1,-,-,CASSPGLNTEAFF,TGTGCCAGCTCACCGGGTTTGAACACTGAAGCTTTCTTT
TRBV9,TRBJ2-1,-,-,CASSVAANYNEQFF,TGTGCCAGCAGCGTTGCAGCGAACTACAATGAGCAGTTCTTC
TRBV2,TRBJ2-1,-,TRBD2,CASSGLAGWNEQFF,TGTGCCAGCAGTGGATTAGCGGGATGGAATGAGCAGTTCTTC
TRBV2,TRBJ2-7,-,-,CASKILVATYEQYF,TGTGCCAGCAAGATCCTGGTAGCGACCTACGAGCAGTACTTC
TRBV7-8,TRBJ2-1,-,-,CASSPRDSSSYNEQFF,TGTGCCAGCAGCCCCCGCGACAGTAGCTCCTACAATGAGCAGTTCTTC
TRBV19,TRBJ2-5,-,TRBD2,CASSISGGQETQYF,TGTGCTAGTAGCATTAGCGGGGGACAAGAGACCCAGTACTTC
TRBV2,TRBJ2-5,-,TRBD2,CASSEKRGGVETQYF,TGTGCCAGCAGTGAGAAGCGGGGGGGCGTCGAGACCCAGTACTTC
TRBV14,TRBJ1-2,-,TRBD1,CASRGRGNYGYTF,TGTGCCAGCAGAGGCAGGGGGAACTATGGCTACACCTTC
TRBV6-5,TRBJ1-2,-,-,CASSYGPGQESYTF,TGTGCCAGCAGTTACGGGCCGGGGCAGGAGAGCTACACCTTC
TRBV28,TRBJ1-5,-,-,CASSEKGHYSNQPQHF,TGTGCCAGCAGTGAGAAAGGACATTATAGCAATCAGCCCCAGCATTTT
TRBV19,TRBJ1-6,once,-,CASGLTSSYNSPLHF,TGTGCCAGTGGTCTGACCAGCTCCTATAATTCACCCCTCCACTTT
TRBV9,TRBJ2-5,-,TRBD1,CASSYSQGAGETQYF,TGTGCCAGCAGTTACAGCCAGGGGGCAGGAGAGACCCAGTACTTC
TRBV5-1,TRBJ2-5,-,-,CASSWGRQETQYF,TGCGCCAGCAGCTGGGGCAGACAAGAGACCCAGTACTTC
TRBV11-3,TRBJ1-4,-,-,CASSPMGELFF,TGTGCCAGCAGCCCCATGGGGGAACTGTTTTTT
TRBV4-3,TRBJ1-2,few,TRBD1,CASSQEVGQGDGYTF,TGCGCCAGCAGCCAAGAAGTGGGACAGGGGGATGGCTACACCTTC
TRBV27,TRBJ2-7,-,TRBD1,CASSLTRTGAYEQYF,TGTGCCAGCAGTTTAACCCGGACAGGGGCCTACGAGCAGTACTTC
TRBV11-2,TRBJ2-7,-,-,CASSPAVGYEQYF,TGTGCCAGCAGCCCCGCCGTTGGCTACGAGCAGTACTTC
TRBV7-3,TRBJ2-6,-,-,CASSLTPYKGGTLSVLTF,TGTGCCAGCAGCTTAACGCCATACAAGGGGGGGACTCTGAGCGTCCTGACTTTC
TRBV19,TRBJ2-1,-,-,CASSIAESSYNEQFF,TGTGCCAGTAGTATAGCGGAGAGCTCCTACAATGAGCAGTTCTTC
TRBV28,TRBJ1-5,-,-,CASRFPGSNQPQHF,TGTGCCAGCAGATTTCCAGGGAGCAATCAGCCCCAGCATTTT
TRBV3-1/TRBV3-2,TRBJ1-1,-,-,CASSQDTGPGEAFF,TGTGCCAGCAGCCAAGACACGGGGCCAGGGGAAGCTTTCTTT
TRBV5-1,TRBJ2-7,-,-,CASSVRTWNYEQYF,TGCGCCAGCAGCGTTAGGACTTGGAATTACGAGCAGTACTTC
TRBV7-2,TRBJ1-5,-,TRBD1,CASSLGARDRQHF,TGTGCCAGCAGCTTAGGAGCTCGGGACAGACAGCATTTT
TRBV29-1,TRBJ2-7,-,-,CSVIDRGSGPYEQYF,TGCAGCGTGATTGACCGGGGCTCGGGACCCTACGAGCAGTACTTC
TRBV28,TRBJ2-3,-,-,CASSFVGQGQAGDTQYF,TGTGCCAGCAGTTTCGTCGGTCAGGGGCAAGCGGGAGATACGCAGTATTTT
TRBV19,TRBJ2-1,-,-,CASRGGGWYNEQFF,TGTGCCAGTAGAGGGGGTGGGTGGTACAATGAGCAGTTCTTC
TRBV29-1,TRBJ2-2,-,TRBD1,CSVEEEGRGLVGELFF,TGCAGCGTTGAAGAAGAGGGCAGGGGGCTGGTCGGGGAGCTGTTTTTT